The rows below give T cell receptor beta chains drawn from one sample of a study of shared clonotypes between healthy human individuals. The data were produced by immunoSEQ multiplex PCR, yet TCRdb's version contains in-frame clones alone and is incomplete. In the table there are about 510,000 clones, 75% to 80% of which are singletons. The source material was PBMCs. These receptors were collected from a woman between 35 and 50 years old in good health. Some clones in this sample may be carry-over from other donors' samples. Both conserved end residues are part of each CDR3. Each record gives: CDR3 protein, CDR3 DNA, D gene, V gene, clone size, J gene. D genes are given only for firm matches. Size is omitted from some rows. Given values are once, few, many or a class for expanded clones.

CASSLGGTFQETQYF,TGTGCCAGCAGCTTAGGGGGCACGTTCCAAGAGACCCAGTACTTC,NA,TRBV7-7,few,TRBJ2-5
CASSVTASPLEQFF,TGTGCCAGCAGCGTAACGGCTAGCCCCCTTGAGCAGTTCTTC,NA,TRBV9,NA,TRBJ2-1
CAWRATGLAGNNEQFF,TGTGCCTGGAGGGCGACGGGACTAGCGGGAAACAATGAGCAGTTCTTC,TRBD2,TRBV30,NA,TRBJ2-1
CASTGTGGGRPQHF,TGTGCCAGCACCGGGACAGGGGGCGGGCGGCCCCAGCATTTT,TRBD1,TRBV2,few,TRBJ1-5
CASSLYTNTDTQYF,TGTGCCAGCAGTTTATATACTAACACAGATACGCAGTATTTT,NA,TRBV27,NA,TRBJ2-3
CASPAGQGPTGELFF,TGTGCCAGCCCAGCGGGACAGGGACCTACCGGGGAGCTGTTTTTT,TRBD1,TRBV27,NA,TRBJ2-2
CASSLRVAGDRSDTQYF,TGTGCCAGCAGCCTCCGTGTAGCGGGAGACAGATCAGATACGCAGTATTTT,TRBD2,TRBV11-3,NA,TRBJ2-3
CASSRDPFNTGELFF,TGTGCCAGCAGCCGGGACCCTTTCAACACCGGGGAGCTGTTTTTT,NA,TRBV2,NA,TRBJ2-2
CASSPSGSSGANVLTF,TGCGCCAGCAGTCCTAGCGGGAGTAGTGGGGCCAACGTCCTGACTTTC,TRBD2,TRBV10-1,NA,TRBJ2-6
CASSAQRGYNEQFF,TGTGCCAGCAGCGCGCAAAGGGGCTACAATGAGCAGTTCTTC,NA,TRBV2,NA,TRBJ2-1
CASSKAGVSGRVHYNEQFF,TGTGCCAGCAGCAAAGCGGGGGTTAGCGGGAGAGTCCACTACAATGAGCAGTTCTTC,NA,TRBV21-1,NA,TRBJ2-1
CASSLGLAGSEQFF,TGCGCCAGCAGCTTGGGACTAGCGGGAAGTGAGCAGTTCTTC,TRBD2,TRBV5-1,NA,TRBJ2-1
CASSLSATSGEQYF,TGCGCCAGCAGCCTGTCAGCGACCTCCGGCGAGCAGTACTTC,NA,TRBV5-1,NA,TRBJ2-7
CASSSRGDTEAFF,TGTGCCAGCAGCTCCAGGGGGGACACTGAAGCTTTCTTT,TRBD1,TRBV7-2,NA,TRBJ1-1
CASSIGAEDEQYF,TGTGCCAGTAGTATCGGGGCAGAAGACGAGCAGTACTTC,NA,TRBV19,NA,TRBJ2-7
CATSRELQETQYF,TGTGCCACCAGCAGGGAATTACAAGAGACCCAGTACTTC,NA,TRBV15,NA,TRBJ2-5
CASSLTGLYEQYF,TGTGCCAGCAGTTTAACCGGGCTGTACGAGCAGTACTTC,NA,TRBV28,NA,TRBJ2-7
CATRRRKISPLHF,TGTGCCACCCGTAGGAGGAAAATATCACCCCTCCACTTT,NA,TRBV6-5,NA,TRBJ1-6
CSGMNRQGARTEAFF,TGCAGCGGGATGAACCGACAGGGGGCACGGACTGAAGCTTTCTTT,TRBD1,TRBV29-1,few,TRBJ1-1
CASSLDSSGSLGTQYF,TGTGCCAGCAGCTTAGATTCGAGCGGGAGTTTGGGGACCCAGTACTTC,TRBD2,TRBV7-6,once,TRBJ2-5
CASSRGSGGSTDTQYF,TGTGCCAGCAGCCGTGGCTCCGGGGGTAGCACAGATACGCAGTATTTT,NA,TRBV7-9,NA,TRBJ2-3
CASSLAGGTNTGELFF,TGTGCCAGCAGCTTAGCGGGTGGGACAAACACCGGGGAGCTGTTTTTT,NA,TRBV7-8,NA,TRBJ2-2
CASSPQASGRSEQYF,TGTGCCAGCAGCCCCCAGGCTAGCGGGAGATCCGAGCAGTACTTC,TRBD2,TRBV7-2,NA,TRBJ2-7
CASSPYGTVSSYNEQFF,TGCGCCAGCAGCCCATACGGGACGGTAAGCTCCTACAATGAGCAGTTCTTC,NA,TRBV4-1,many,TRBJ2-1
CASSSGQGSNEKLFF,TGCGCCAGCAGCTCAGGACAGGGGTCAAATGAAAAACTGTTTTTT,TRBD1,TRBV5-1,NA,TRBJ1-4
CASKRDRSYNERFF,TGCGCCAGCAAAAGGGACAGATCCTACAATGAGCGGTTCTTC,TRBD1,TRBV10-2,once,TRBJ2-1
CASPFTAGADGYTF,TGTGCCAGCCCTTTTACCGCGGGGGCGGATGGCTACACCTTC,NA,TRBV21-1,NA,TRBJ1-2
CASSGSFGENTGELFF,TGCGCCAGCAGTGGCTCTTTTGGGGAGAACACCGGGGAGCTGTTTTTT,NA,TRBV10-2,NA,TRBJ2-2
CASSLGGLAGGKQETQYF,TGTGCCAGCAGCCTAGGGGGACTAGCGGGAGGCAAACAAGAGACCCAGTACTTC,TRBD2,TRBV28,once,TRBJ2-5
CASSVRLLDFSSYNEQFF,TGTGCCAGCAGCGTAAGGTTATTGGATTTCAGCTCCTACAATGAGCAGTTCTTC,NA,TRBV9,NA,TRBJ2-1
CASSQEGGNTIYF,TGCGCCAGCAGCCAAGAGGGGGGAAACACCATATATTTT,NA,TRBV4-3,NA,TRBJ1-3
CATYREATQYF,TGTGCCACCTACCGGGAGGCTACGCAGTATTTT,TRBD2,TRBV10-3,NA,TRBJ2-3
CASRLGLAQDNEQFF,TGTGCCAGCAGGCTCGGACTAGCGCAGGACAATGAGCAGTTCTTC,TRBD2,TRBV2,once,TRBJ2-1
CASRRDSNTDTQYF,TGTGCCAGCAGGCGGGACAGCAACACAGATACGCAGTATTTT,NA,TRBV9,NA,TRBJ2-3
CASSSAGGTSNEQFF,TGTGCCAGCAGTTCAGCGGGAGGGACATCCAATGAGCAGTTCTTC,TRBD2,TRBV2,few,TRBJ2-1
CASKQGLNTEAFF,TGTGCCAGCAAACAGGGACTGAACACTGAAGCTTTCTTT,NA,TRBV2,NA,TRBJ1-1
CAISMDSGREQYF,TGTGCCATCTCCATGGACTCGGGGCGCGAGCAGTACTTC,NA,TRBV10-3,NA,TRBJ2-7
CASSLGTDSLSDTQYF,TGCGCCAGCAGCTTGGGGACAGACTCCTTGTCAGATACGCAGTATTTT,NA,TRBV5-1,once,TRBJ2-3
CASSNYHSSEQYF,TGTGCCAGCAGCAATTACCATTCTTCCGAGCAGTACTTC,NA,TRBV28,NA,TRBJ2-7
CASSYASGSVYEQYF,TGTGCCAGCAGTTATGCTAGCGGGAGTGTTTACGAGCAGTACTTC,TRBD2,TRBV6-5,NA,TRBJ2-7
CASSYRDSYEQFF,TGTGCCAGCAGTTACCGGGACTCCTATGAGCAGTTCTTC,NA,TRBV5-6,NA,TRBJ2-1
CASSMETSDWSRTGELFF,TGTGCCAGTAGTATGGAGACTAGCGATTGGTCCCGGACCGGGGAGCTGTTTTTT,TRBD2,TRBV19,NA,TRBJ2-2
CASSAYQGGQPQHF,TGTGCCAGCAGTGCATATCAGGGTGGCCAGCCCCAGCATTTT,NA,TRBV6-1,once,TRBJ1-5
CASSPSAPSSGNTIYF,TGTGCCAGCTCACCAAGCGCCCCGAGCTCTGGAAACACCATATATTTT,NA,TRBV18,NA,TRBJ1-3
CASSLTGGRLNEQFF,TGTGCCAGCAGCTTAACGGGTGGCAGGCTCAATGAGCAGTTCTTC,NA,TRBV7-3,NA,TRBJ2-1
CASSFQGISGEQYF,TGTGCCAGCAGCTTCCAGGGGATTAGTGGCGAGCAGTACTTC,NA,TRBV7-9,once,TRBJ2-7
CASSLAVGAVTDTQYF,TGCGCCAGCAGCTTGGCGGTGGGGGCGGTGACAGATACGCAGTATTTT,NA,TRBV5-1,NA,TRBJ2-3
CASSPGGTLTYEQYF,TGCGCCAGCAGCCCAGGGGGGACTTTGACCTACGAGCAGTACTTC,NA,TRBV5-1,NA,TRBJ2-7
CASSPGVAREQYF,TGTGCCAGCTCACCAGGGGTGGCGAGGGAGCAGTACTTC,NA,TRBV18,NA,TRBJ2-7
CASSYPKGGLLVEAFF,TGTGCCAGCAGCTACCCAAAGGGGGGGCTCTTAGTTGAAGCTTTCTTT,NA,TRBV7-9,NA,TRBJ1-1
CASSLRLGEQFF,TGTGCCAGCAGTTTACGCCTGGGTGAGCAGTTCTTC,NA,TRBV27,NA,TRBJ2-1
CASSLRLAGDNEQFF,TGCGCCAGCAGCTTACGACTAGCGGGAGACAATGAGCAGTTCTTC,TRBD2,TRBV5-1,NA,TRBJ2-1
CASRDWDRGVDENIQYF,TGTGCCAGCAGAGACTGGGACAGGGGGGTTGATGAAAACATTCAGTACTTC,TRBD1,TRBV2,NA,TRBJ2-4
CSVEEATGPRGYTF,TGCAGCGTTGAAGAAGCAACCGGCCCCCGGGGCTACACCTTC,NA,TRBV29-1,many,TRBJ1-2
CASSQESGLPISYTF,TGCGCCAGCAGCCAGGAGAGCGGGCTCCCTATTAGCTACACCTTC,NA,TRBV4-3,NA,TRBJ1-2
CASSEQGAKGEKLFF,TGTGCCAGCAGCGAGCAGGGGGCAAAGGGGGAAAAACTGTTTTTT,TRBD1,TRBV4-2,NA,TRBJ1-4
CASSPGASASYNEQFF,TGTGCCAGCAGCCCGGGGGCTAGCGCCTCCTACAATGAGCAGTTCTTC,NA,TRBV5-4,NA,TRBJ2-1
CASSIKGDTEAFF,TGTGCCAGTAGTATAAAGGGCGACACTGAAGCTTTCTTT,NA,TRBV19,few,TRBJ1-1